The 8 T cell receptor beta chains below were found in one sample sequenced in a study of shared clonotypes between healthy human individuals. Measured with immunoSEQ multiplex PCR; TCRdb has only the in-frame clones, and not every one. The sample has about 1,900,000 clones; about 95% are singletons. Terminally differentiated effector memory CD45RA+ cells were excluded from the naive CD8 cells, which were CD45RO-negative and positively selected for CCR7. The specimen sequenced was naive CD8+ T cells sorted from blood. The receptors here all came from a man aged 18 to 35 in good health.

V usage is TRBV5-8 and J usage is TRBJ2-5; D remains ambiguous. V was trimmed by 2 bases and J by 5 bases, leaving 19 bases between them. This CDR3 has 16 amino acids. Per the germline V gene, CDR1 is SGHTS and CDR2 is YDEGEE. CDR3 in amino acids: CASSFLRHFEGETQYF. The CDR3 DNA reads TGTGCCAGCAGCTTCCTCCGGCATTTCGAAGGGGAGACCCAGTACTTC.

The chain recombines TRBV27 with TRBJ2-5; D could derive from TRBD1 or TRBD2 (7 bases each). This CDR3 contains 15 residues. CDR1 MNHEY and CDR2 SMNVEV come from the germline V gene (reference sequence). V was shortened by 5 bases and J by 3 bases, with 16 bases between the two germline ends. CDR3 region: CASSPGSGGEETQYF. In DNA, the CDR3 is TGTGCCAGCAGTCCAGGGTCAGGGGGGGAAGAGACCCAGTACTTC.

The V gene is TRBV4-2, the J gene TRBJ2-5, with D perhaps TRBD2 (6 bases). CDR1 is LGHNA and CDR2 is YNFKEQ in the germline V gene. The CDR3 contains 16 residues. V shed 3 bases and J shed 5 bases, with 19 bases lying between them. This CDR3 is CASSQPGTSGGETQYF. In nucleotides, the CDR3 is TGTGCCAGCAGCCAGCCAGGGACTTCTGGCGGTGAGACCCAGTACTTC.

The CDR3 reads CASSPNLGTGYNEQFF. The CDR3 DNA follows: TGTGCCAGCAGCCCAAATCTGGGGACGGGCTACAATGAGCAGTTCTTC. The V call is TRBV5-4, the J call TRBJ2-1; D is possibly TRBD1 or TRBD2 (5 bases each). The CDR3 runs to 16 residues. Germline V gives CDR1 SGHNT, CDR2 YYREEE (reference sequence). The V end was cut by 4 bases, the J end by 3 bases, with 17 bases between.

This clone occurred once. The chain is built from TRBV10-3 and TRBJ2-1; D not resolved. With 7 bases removed from V and 10 bases from J, the gap between germline ends came to 20 bases. This CDR3 has 14 amino acids. CDR1 ENHRY and CDR2 SYGVKD come from the germline V gene. CDR3 protein: CAIKLAAEGREQFF. CDR3 DNA sequence: TGTGCCATCAAGTTGGCGGCCGAAGGGCGCGAGCAGTTCTTC.

V usage is TRBV5-5 and J usage is TRBJ2-7, with 9 bases that match TRBD1. The germline V gene encodes CDR1 SGHKS and CDR2 YYEKEE (reference sequence). The ends lost 0 bases at V and 6 bases at J; junction bases unmatched: 4. The CDR3 is made up of 14 amino acids. CDR3 region: CASSLGGQGPEQYF. The DNA for the CDR3 is TGTGCCAGCAGCTTGGGTGGACAGGGGCCCGAGCAGTACTTC.

The V gene is TRBV5-6, the J gene TRBJ2-7; TRBD2 matches at 9 bases. Germline values: CDR1 SGHDT, CDR2 YYEEEE. V trimming: 3 bases; J trimming: 3 bases; junction bases outside the gene matches: 7. There are 15 residues in the CDR3. The CDR3 DNA sequence: TGTGCCAGCAGCTCGGAGCGGGAGGCGGACTACGAGCAGTACTTC. It specifies CASSSEREADYEQYF.

The V call is TRBV5-1, the J call TRBJ1-1; possibly TRBD1 for D (6 bases). V was shortened by 0 bases and J by 11 bases, with 17 bases between the two germline ends. CDR1 is SGHRS and CDR2 is YFSETQ in the germline V gene. The CDR3 is 14 residues long. CDR3: CASSLEDRDWGAFF. CDR3 DNA sequence: TGCGCCAGCAGCTTGGAGGACAGAGATTGGGGGGCTTTCTTT.